This T cell receptor beta chain was sequenced for a study of metastatic and nonmetastatic thyroid tumors. In the study overall: Peripheral blood and tumor or nodule samples from malignant and benign thyroid patients were compared.

V lost 0 bases, J lost 5 bases, and 7 bases stayed unmatched. Germline V gives CDR1 GTSNPN, CDR2 SVGIG (reference sequence). The CDR3 consists of 14 residues. Each patient came to thyroid surgery without any prior treatment (of any kind). Under the authors' procedure: The distant-metastasis classifier for papillary thyroid cancer was built from CDR3 differences across clinicopathological groups. TCRdb re-clonotyped the PCR reads through MiXCR. The V and J calls here are based on TCRdb, not the publication. The table records 39,000 or so clones, approximately 20% of them present only once. General study findings and limits: Significantly greater TCR beta diversity was reportedly found in malignant thyroid tumors than in benign nodules (in blood and tumor).

This clone was observed a few times. Its cognate antigen is unknown. Material: blood. This TCR was recovered from a female donor with papillary thyroid cancer or a benign thyroid nodule (not recorded which). Some clones in this sample may be carry-over from other donors' samples. V and J are TRBV30 and TRBJ2-7; 7 nucleotides align to TRBD2. The CDR3 loop is CAWSVEPSGHEQYF. In nucleotides, the CDR3 is TGTGCCTGGAGTGTAGAGCCTAGCGGCCACGAGCAGTACTTC.